A single sample is the source of the 30 T cell receptor beta chains below, sequenced in a study of shared clonotypes between healthy human individuals. This table comes from immunoSEQ multiplex PCR, and its TCRdb copy is limited to in-frame clones, with some not included. The sample comprises 400,000 to 500,000 clones, approximately 79% of which are singletons, and over 9.5% rests with the top ten. The sample was PBMCs. These receptors were obtained from a woman in her 40s in good health. Some clones in this sample may be carry-over from other donors' samples.

This clone has only a few counts. V is TRBV2 and J is TRBJ2-1; no clear D. The V gene lost 7 bases and the J gene lost 0 bases, with 13 bases spanning the gap. Germline values: CDR1 SNHLY, CDR2 FYNNEI. This CDR3 has 15 amino acids. CDR3 sequence reads: CASKLGGNSYNEQFF. CDR3 sequence (DNA): TGTGCCAGCAAGTTGGGCGGTAACTCCTACAATGAGCAGTTCTTC.

This clone was observed a single time. This chain links TRBV18 with TRBJ1-1; 9 bases are a match to TRBD1. V was clipped by 3 bases and J by 7 bases; unmatched bases: 12. Germline CDR1 and CDR2: KGHSH and LQKENI. This CDR3 has 16 residues. The CDR3 is CASSPPGQGPGGEAFF. CDR3 in DNA: TGTGCCAGCTCACCCCCGGGACAGGGTCCGGGTGGTGAAGCTTTCTTT. The whole variable domain, remainder taken from reference TRBV18 and TRBJ1-1, is NAGVMQNPRHLVRRRGQEARLRCSPMKGHSHVYWYRQLPEEGLKFMVYLQKENIIDESGMPKERFSAEFPKEGPSILRIQQVVRGDSAAYFCASSPPGQGPGGEAFFGQGTRLTVV.

V is TRBV9 and J is TRBJ2-1, with D perhaps TRBD2 (6 bases). The CDR3 is 15 amino acids. The V end was cut by 0 bases, the J end by 4 bases, with 11 bases between. Germline V lookup: CDR1 SGDLS, CDR2 YYNGEE. The CDR3 nucleotides read TGTGCCAGCAGCGTAGACGGGGGTGGGTACAATGAGCAGTTCTTC. This translates into CASSVDGGGYNEQFF.

The chain carries TRBV6-5 and TRBJ2-7; D assignment may be TRBD1 or TRBD2 (5 bases each). The germline V gene encodes CDR1 MNHEY and CDR2 SVGAGI. CDR3 length: 15 residues. Trimming took off 6 bases at V and 2 bases at J, with 17 bases between the two ends. DNA of the CDR3: TGTGCCAGCAGACCTTCCGGGACGGTGGCCTACGAGCAGTACTTC. It is translated as CASRPSGTVAYEQYF.

This clone has only one observation. The J gene is TRBJ2-5, the V gene TRBV28, with 8 positions matching TRBD1. Germline loops: CDR1 MDHEN, CDR2 SYDVKM. Trimming cost V 6 bases and J 2 bases; bases outside gene matches: 11. This CDR3 has 16 amino acids. The CDR3 nucleotides are TGTGCCAGCAGCTCCTGGGACAGGCGGCAACAAGAGACCCAGTACTTC. This translates into CASSSWDRRQQETQYF. The complete variable domain, with remaining parts taken from reference TRBV28 and TRBJ2-5, reads DVKVTQSSRYLVKRTGEKVFLECVQDMDHENMFWYRQDPGLGLRLIYFSYDVKMKEKGDIPEGYSVSREKKERFSLILESASTNQTSMYLCASSSWDRRQQETQYFGPGTRLLVL.

The genes are TRBV21-1 and TRBJ1-5. TRBV21-1 is noted as a pseudogene. This CDR3 spans 15 amino acids. The CDR3 bases are TGTGCCAGCAGCAAAGATTTGTCGGGGACTCAGCCCCAGCATTTT. Translation: CASSKDLSGTQPQHF.

The rearrangement links TRBV2 to TRBJ1-3; the D is unclear. V gave up 6 bases and J gave up 0 bases, with 6 bases separating them. Germline values: CDR1 SNHLY, CDR2 FYNNEI. The CDR3 runs 13 residues. The CDR3 spells CASSGDSGNTIYF. CDR3 nucleotides: TGTGCCAGCAGCGGGGACTCTGGAAACACCATATATTTT.

The chain joins TRBV11-2 to TRBJ2-3, with TRBD1 identical over 9 bases. The CDR3 is 16 residues long. Germline V CDR1 and CDR2: SGHAT, FQNNGV. The J segment lost 1 base and the V segment lost 6 bases, leaving 8 bases of the junction unmatched. CDR3 bases: TGTGCCAGCAGACAGGGGGCCAGCGGCCGCACAGATACGCAGTATTTT. Residues: CASRQGASGRTDTQYF.

The V gene is TRBV5-1, the J gene TRBJ1-1, with D tentatively TRBD1 (6 bases). V was shortened by 4 bases and J by 0 bases, with 22 bases between the two germline ends. Germline V gene data show CDR1 as SGHRS and CDR2 as YFSETQ. The CDR3 runs 18 residues. CDR3: CASSPAAGAELMNTEAFF. The CDR3 nucleotides read TGCGCCAGCAGCCCGGCGGCGGGGGCGGAACTAATGAACACTGAAGCTTTCTTT.

V and J are TRBV7-3 and TRBJ2-5, with 10 positions matching TRBD1. The germline V gene encodes CDR1 SGHTA and CDR2 FQGTGA. This CDR3 comprises 16 residues. With V trimmed by 2 bases and J by 5 bases, 8 bases remained unmatched. The DNA of the CDR3 is TGTGCCAGCAGCTTACGAGGGACAGGGGTGCAGGAGACCCAGTACTTC. It yields the protein CASSLRGTGVQETQYF.

The rearrangement uses TRBV28 and TRBJ1-1; a weak D match, TRBD1 (6 bases). Trimming removed 2 bases from V and 8 bases from J, with 12 bases in between. This CDR3 is built from 13 residues. CDR1 is MDHEN, CDR2 SYDVKM, per germline. The CDR3 bases are TGTGCCAGCAGTTTAGGGGGGGCCAGGGAAGCTTTCTTT. Translating it yields CASSLGGAREAFF.

This chain connects TRBV19 to TRBJ2-1; 11 bases align to TRBD2. Trimming at V came to 4 bases and at J to 4 bases, leaving 3 bases not matched to a gene. The CDR3 consists of 15 residues. In germline, CDR1 is LNHDA, CDR2 SQIVND (reference sequence). CDR3 residues: CASSTGTSGYNEQFF. The CDR3 coding sequence is TGTGCCAGTAGTACCGGGACTAGCGGATACAATGAGCAGTTCTTC.

This clone came up once. The chain employs TRBV5-6 and TRBJ2-3; D perhaps matches TRBD2 (5 bases). The V gene's germline CDR1 is SGHDT and CDR2 YYEEEE. V was pared by 3 bases and J by 5 bases, with 16 bases between. This CDR3 has 15 residues. The CDR3 here is CASSSTGLSGDTQYF. The CDR3 nucleotides read TGTGCCAGCAGCTCCACGGGGTTGTCTGGAGATACGCAGTATTTT.

This clone came up once. The chain couples TRBV4-3 to TRBJ1-1, with D possibly matching TRBD1 (5 bases). The CDR3 runs 16 residues. Germline CDR1 reads LGHNA; CDR2 reads YSLEER. V dropped 0 bases and J dropped 1 base, with 12 bases sitting between them. The CDR3 protein is CASSQDGGSPNTEAFF. The CDR3 nucleotides are TGCGCCAGCAGCCAAGACGGGGGGAGCCCGAACACTGAAGCTTTCTTT.

This clone turned up a few times. The chain couples TRBV14 to TRBJ2-5; D may be TRBD2 (5 bases). The J call may be mistaken, given a closer DNA end match to TRBJ2-7. The CDR3 is made up of 12 amino acids. The germline CDR1 and CDR2 sequences are SGHDN and FVKESK. CDR3 in amino acids: CASGRSSYEQYF. The CDR3 DNA is TGTGCCAGCGGGAGAAGCTCCTACGAGCAGTACTTC.

This clone was seen once. The CDR3 nucleotides read TGTGCCAGCAGGGGAAACAGGGGACCGAACACTGAAGCTTTCTTT. This codes for CASRGNRGPNTEAFF. This chain links TRBV28 with TRBJ1-1, with TRBD1 matching over 7 bases. This CDR3 contains 15 residues. Trimming took 6 bases from V and 1 from J; bases not matched to a gene: 8. The germline V gene has CDR1 MDHEN and CDR2 SYDVKM.

The chain has TRBV7-9 and TRBJ2-5; 9 nucleotides agree with TRBD2. With 5 bases clipped from V and 3 bases from J, the junction kept 4 bases outside the gene matches. The CDR3 loop spans 14 amino acids. Germline lookup yields CDR1 SEHNR and CDR2 FQNEAQ (reference sequence). The CDR3 sequence is CASSMTSGKETQYF. DNA of the CDR3: TGTGCCAGCAGCATGACTAGCGGAAAAGAGACCCAGTACTTC.

CDR3 sequence: CASSRQGARVETQYF. In DNA form, the CDR3 reads TGTGCCAGCAGCCGGCAGGGGGCGAGGGTAGAGACCCAGTACTTC. The chain employs TRBV7-8 and TRBJ2-5; 8 bases map to TRBD1. This CDR3 region has 15 residues. CDR1 is SGHVS, CDR2 FQNEAQ, per germline. With V trimmed by 5 bases and J by 4 bases, 9 bases remained unmatched. Combining the CDR3 with reference TRBV7-8 and TRBJ2-5 gives the whole variable domain GAGVSQSPRYKVAKRGQDVALRCDPISGHVSLFWYQQALGQGPEFLTYFQNEAQLDKSGLPSDRFFAERPEGSVSTLKIQRTQQEDSAVYLCASSRQGARVETQYFGPGTRLLVL.

The chain recombines TRBV10-2 with TRBJ1-2; D is uncertain. Looked up from germline, CDR1 is WSHSY and CDR2 is SAAADI. Between the trimmed V and J ends, which lost 2 bases and 5 bases, there was a span of 6 bases. The CDR3 consists of 12 residues. CDR3 amino acids: CASSEGRYGYTF. CDR3 coding DNA: TGCGCCAGCAGTGAGGGGAGGTATGGCTACACCTTC.

The chain combines TRBV15 with TRBJ1-2, with a tentative D call TRBD1 (5 bases). The germline V and J ends were trimmed by 0 bases and 8 bases, with 16 bases remaining between them. The CDR3 is 15 residues long. Germline values: CDR1 LNHNV, CDR2 YYDKDF (reference sequence). The CDR3 sequence is CATSRDIGGSRGYTF. CDR3 nucleotides: TGTGCCACCAGCAGAGATATTGGGGGGTCTAGAGGCTACACCTTC.

On this clone: Other DNA sequences in the sample encode the same CDR3. CDR3 amino acids: CASSPELDTQYF. CDR3 DNA: TGTGCCAGCTCACCAGAACTAGATACGCAGTATTTT. This chain connects TRBV18 to TRBJ2-3; D call uncertain. CDR1 and CDR2 (germline): KGHSH, LQKENI. V lost 2 bases, J lost 5 bases, and 5 bases lay in between. The CDR3 has 12 residues.

This chain links TRBV28 with TRBJ2-3; TRBD1 agrees at 7 bases. V dropped 8 bases and J dropped 8; count of bases not matched to a gene: 7. Looked up from germline, CDR1 is MDHEN and CDR2 is SYDVKM. The CDR3 loop spans 12 amino acids. The CDR3 DNA sequence: TGTGCCAGCCGAGGGGGCGTCGGTACGCAGTATTTT. Its translation: CASRGGVGTQYF.

The rearrangement uses TRBV20-1 and TRBJ2-7, with D uncertain. Germline CDR1 and CDR2: DFQATT and SNEGSKA (reference sequence). This CDR3 contains 11 residues. V was trimmed by 3 bases and J by 3 bases, leaving 6 bases between them. CDR3 in amino acids: CSASPYYEQYF. The CDR3 DNA reads as TGCAGTGCTAGTCCCTACTACGAGCAGTACTTC.

The rearrangement links TRBV5-1 to TRBJ2-7, with 7 nucleotides matching TRBD1. The CDR3 covers 12 residues. In germline, CDR1 is SGHRS, CDR2 YFSETQ. Trimming took 3 bases from V and 5 from J; bases not matched to a gene: 2. CDR3 in amino acids: CASSSTGHEQYF. DNA for the CDR3: TGCGCCAGCAGCTCGACAGGGCACGAGCAGTACTTC.

The V call is TRBV5-1, the J call TRBJ1-2; a possible D gene is TRBD1 (6 bases). Germline assignment: CDR1 SGHRS and CDR2 YFSETQ. The CDR3 runs 16 residues. The V end was cut by 0 bases, the J end by 7 bases, with 19 bases between. CDR3 region: CASSLEGGRRGIGYTF. For the CDR3, the DNA is TGCGCCAGCAGCTTGGAAGGGGGGCGCCGCGGGATTGGCTACACCTTC.

This clone was counted a single time. The chain carries TRBV7-3 and TRBJ2-3, with 8 bases lining up with TRBD2. The J segment lost 4 bases and the V segment lost 2 bases, leaving 8 bases of the junction unmatched. The germline V gene has CDR1 SGHTA and CDR2 FQGTGA. The CDR3 extends over 16 amino acids. CDR3 region: CASSLPGGRNADTQYF. For the CDR3, the DNA is TGTGCCAGCAGCTTACCTGGCGGGAGGAATGCAGATACGCAGTATTTT.

This clone has only one observation. A far bigger clonotype differs at one base, so this is likely a read error. The chain uses TRBV6-6 and TRBJ2-5, with D perhaps matching TRBD2 (5 bases). The DNA end lines up better with TRBJ2-7; the J call may be wrong. The CDR3 consists of 14 residues. Germline assignment: CDR1 MNHNY and CDR2 SVGAGI (reference sequence). CDR3 sequence reads: CVSSFGLEGYEQYF. CDR3 coding DNA: TGTGTCAGCAGTTTTGGGCTAGAGGGCTACGAGCAGTACTTC.

CDR3 DNA: TGTGCCAGCAGTGATACCCTTGGACAACTCTATGGCTACACCTTC. It yields the protein CASSDTLGQLYGYTF. The gene calls are TRBV6-1 and TRBJ1-2, with a tentative D call TRBD1 (5 bases). Germline-derived CDR1 and CDR2 are MNHNS and SASEGT. Trimming took 3 bases from V and 4 from J, leaving 15 bases between them. The CDR3 totals 15 residues.

The chain has TRBV4-1 and TRBJ2-1; a weak D match, TRBD1 (5 bases). The CDR3 spans 15 residues. The germline CDR1 and CDR2 sequences are MGHRA and YSYEKL. The V end was cut by 4 bases, the J end by 7 bases, with 17 bases between. CDR3 DNA sequence: TGCGCCAGCAGCCTATTCGGGCAGGGTAGTAATGAGCAGTTCTTC. The encoded protein is CASSLFGQGSNEQFF.

Concerning this clone itself: The same CDR3 is also encoded by other DNA sequences in this sample. This chain joins TRBV28 and TRBJ1-6; TRBD1 might be the D (5 bases). Germline CDR1 is MDHEN and CDR2 is SYDVKM. Deletions cut 6 bases from V and 7 bases from J, with 13 bases between. The CDR3 consists of 14 residues. CDR3 protein: CASRGTGDNSPLHF. The DNA for the CDR3 is TGTGCCAGCAGGGGGACGGGGGACAATTCACCCCTCCACTTT.